The 2 T cell receptor beta chains listed next were all sequenced from one sample in a study of blood T cell repertoires in COVID-19 (TCRdb year 2020). Libraries were made using the immunoSEQ multiplex PCR assay. Drawn from immuneACCESS, this table holds only the in-frame rearrangements with V and J called that TCRdb kept. Clones are partly lost; checked studies trace under half to an unresolved V gene and leave the rest unexplained. Counted in this sample were over 250,000 clones; over 70% of them appeared once. About 3.1% of the sample is taken by the ten largest. The sample was peripheral blood. Receptors originate from a woman older than 75 with acute or convalescent COVID-19.

In its sample, this clone was seen a few times. This chain links TRBV12-5 with TRBJ1-5; 7 positions agree with TRBD1. V lost 0 bases, J lost 11 bases, and 16 bases stayed unmatched. The CDR3 length is 17 residues. Looked up from germline, CDR1 is LGHNT and CDR2 is FRNRAP. This CDR3 is CASGLVLGRGHPGAQHF. For the CDR3, the DNA is TGTGCTAGTGGTTTGGTATTAGGAAGGGGGCACCCGGGGGCCCAGCATTTT.

This clone was seen just once. The chain has TRBV7-9 and TRBJ1-3; no clear D gene. This CDR3 comprises 13 residues. V was cut by 2 bases and J by 4 bases, with 6 bases left in between. Germline V gene data show CDR1 as SEHNR and CDR2 as FQNEAQ (reference sequence). The CDR3 DNA reads TGTGCCAGCAGCTTAATAGCCGGAAACACCATATATTTT. Protein: CASSLIAGNTIYF.